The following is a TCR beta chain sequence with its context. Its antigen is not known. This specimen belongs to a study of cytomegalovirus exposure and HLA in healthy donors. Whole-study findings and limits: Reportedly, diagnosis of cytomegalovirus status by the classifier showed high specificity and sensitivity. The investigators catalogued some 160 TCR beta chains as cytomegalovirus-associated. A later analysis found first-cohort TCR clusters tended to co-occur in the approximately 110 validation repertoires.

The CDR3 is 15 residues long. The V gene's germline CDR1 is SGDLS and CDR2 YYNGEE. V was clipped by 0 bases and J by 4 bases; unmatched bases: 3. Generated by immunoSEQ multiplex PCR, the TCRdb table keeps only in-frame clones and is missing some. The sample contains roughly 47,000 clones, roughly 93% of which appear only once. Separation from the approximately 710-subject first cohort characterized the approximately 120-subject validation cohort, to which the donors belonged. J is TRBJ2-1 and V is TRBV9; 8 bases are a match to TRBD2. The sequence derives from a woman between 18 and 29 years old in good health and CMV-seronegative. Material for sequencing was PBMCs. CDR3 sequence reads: CASSVALAAYNEQFF. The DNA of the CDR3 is TGTGCCAGCAGCGTAGCACTAGCGGCTTACAATGAGCAGTTCTTC. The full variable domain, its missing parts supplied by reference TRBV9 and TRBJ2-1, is DSGVTQTPKHLITATGQRVTLRCSPRSGDLSVYWYQQSLDQGLQFLIQYYNGEERAKGNILERFSAQQFPDLHSELNLSSLELGDSALYFCASSVALAAYNEQFFGPGTRLTVL.